The clone carrying this T cell receptor (beta chain) has only one observation. What it binds is not known. These data are taken from a study of T cell responses to AZD1222 COVID-19 vaccine. Study as a whole: Analyses pooled second doses at about 4 or about 12 weeks. Findings and limits, study-wide: The study found vaccine-associated CD4 TCRs spanning spike, dominant at 160-218 and 743-854. Donors were largely white British and mainly female; clonal diversity was possibly underestimated.

Only in-frame clones appear in the TCRdb table, and some are missing; sequencing was by immunoSEQ multiplex PCR. The table records some 180,000 clones, 85% to 95% of them present only once. With 5 bases clipped from V and 4 bases from J, the junction kept 7 bases outside the gene matches. The CDR3 length is 14 residues. Germline CDR1 reads LGHNT; CDR2 reads FRNRAP. Specimen: peripheral blood, collected on day 0 of AZD1222 vaccination. V gene TRBV12-5 combines with J gene TRBJ2-5; 7 bases match TRBD1. The sequence was collected from an adult in good health. CDR3 sequence: CASGLTGRGETQYF. CDR3 sequence (DNA): TGTGCTAGTGGTCTGACAGGGAGAGGAGAGACCCAGTACTTC.